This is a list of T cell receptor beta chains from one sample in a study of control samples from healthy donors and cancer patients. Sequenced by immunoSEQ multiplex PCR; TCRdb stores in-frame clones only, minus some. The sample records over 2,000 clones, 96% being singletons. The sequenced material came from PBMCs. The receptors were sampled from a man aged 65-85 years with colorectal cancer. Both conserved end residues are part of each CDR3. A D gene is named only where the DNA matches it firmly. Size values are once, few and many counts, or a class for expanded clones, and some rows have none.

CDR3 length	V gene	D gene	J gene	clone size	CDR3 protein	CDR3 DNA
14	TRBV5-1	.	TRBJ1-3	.	CASSAGASGNTIYF	TGCGCCAGCAGCGCGGGAGCCTCTGGAAACACCATATATTTT
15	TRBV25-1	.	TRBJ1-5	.	CASSESGRPNQPQHF	TGTGCCAGCAGTGAATCTGGCAGGCCCAATCAGCCCCAGCATTTT
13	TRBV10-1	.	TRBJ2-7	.	CASSPGQTDEQYF	TGCGCCAGCAGTCCTGGACAGACCGACGAGCAGTACTTC
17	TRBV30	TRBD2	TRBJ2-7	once	CAWSPSIGAGVLNEQYF	TGTGCCTGGAGTCCATCTATTGGAGCGGGGGTGTTAAACGAGCAGTACTTC
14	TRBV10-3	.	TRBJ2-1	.	CATRDEGSYNEQFF	TGTGCCACCAGAGACGAGGGGTCCTACAATGAGCAGTTCTTC
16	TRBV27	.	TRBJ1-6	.	CASSLSRTAINSPLHF	TGTGCCAGCAGTTTATCCCGAACAGCTATAAATTCACCCCTCCACTTT
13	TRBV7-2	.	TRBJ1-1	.	CASSSVRNTEAFF	TGTGCCAGCAGCTCCGTTAGGAACACTGAAGCTTTCTTT
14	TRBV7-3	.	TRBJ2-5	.	CASSLTPSPGTQYF	TGTGCCAGCAGCTTAACCCCCTCCCCGGGGACCCAGTACTTC
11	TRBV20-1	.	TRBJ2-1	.	CSASGYNEQFF	TGCAGTGCTAGCGGTTACAATGAGCAGTTCTTC
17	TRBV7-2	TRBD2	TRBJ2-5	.	CASSPGSGRALGETQYF	TGTGCCAGCAGCCCCGGAAGCGGGAGGGCCCTCGGAGAGACCCAGTACTTC
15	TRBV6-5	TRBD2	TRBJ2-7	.	CASSYLSSGSKEQYF	TGTGCCAGCAGTTACTTGTCTAGCGGGAGTAAGGAGCAGTACTTC
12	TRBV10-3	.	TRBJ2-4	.	CATGVDKNIQYF	TGTGCCACGGGGGTGGACAAAAACATTCAGTACTTC
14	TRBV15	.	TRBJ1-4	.	CATKPGHSNEKLFF	TGTGCCACCAAGCCCGGGCACTCTAATGAAAAACTGTTTTTT
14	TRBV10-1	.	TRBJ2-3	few	CASTHGRETDTQYF	TGCGCCAGCACCCATGGACGCGAAACAGATACGCAGTATTTT
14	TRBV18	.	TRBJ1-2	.	CASSPRTANYGYTF	TGTGCCAGCTCACCACGGACAGCTAACTATGGCTACACCTTC
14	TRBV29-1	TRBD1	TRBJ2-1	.	CSVTDREIYNEQFF	TGCAGCGTAACCGACAGGGAAATTTACAATGAGCAGTTCTTC
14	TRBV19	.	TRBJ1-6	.	CASSVIAANSPLHF	TGTGCCAGTAGTGTTATTGCCGCCAATTCACCCCTCCACTTT
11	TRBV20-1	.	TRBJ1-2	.	CCSPDNYGYTF	TGTTGCAGTCCCGATAACTATGGCTACACCTTC
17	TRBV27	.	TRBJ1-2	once	CASSLKGWGETAYGYTF	TGTGCCAGCAGTTTAAAGGGGTGGGGGGAGACGGCATATGGCTACACCTTC
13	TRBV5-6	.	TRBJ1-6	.	CASSLGLGSPLHF	TGTGCCAGCAGCTTGGGCTTGGGTTCACCCCTCCACTTT
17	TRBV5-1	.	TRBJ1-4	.	CASSLGGSGTGIEKLFF	TGCGCCAGCAGCTTGGGGGGCAGCGGAACCGGGATTGAAAAACTGTTTTTT
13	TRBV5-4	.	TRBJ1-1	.	CASSLGGTTEAFF	TGTGCCAGCAGCTTGGGGGGGACCACTGAAGCTTTCTTT
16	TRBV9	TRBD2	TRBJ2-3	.	CASTPGGVGPTDTQYF	TGTGCCAGCACCCCGGGAGGTGTTGGCCCCACAGATACGCAGTATTTT
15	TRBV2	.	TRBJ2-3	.	CASKRVAASTDTQYF	TGTGCCAGCAAGAGGGTCGCTGCGAGCACAGATACGCAGTATTTT
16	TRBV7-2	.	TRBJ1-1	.	CASSLGLGGMNTEAFF	TGTGCCAGCAGCTTAGGACTTGGAGGGATGAACACTGAAGCTTTCTTT
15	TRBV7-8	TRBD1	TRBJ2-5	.	CASSPRATGVETQYF	TGTGCCAGCAGCCCCCGCGCGACAGGGGTCGAGACCCAGTACTTC
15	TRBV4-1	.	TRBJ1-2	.	CASSRSGVEDYGYTF	TGCGCCAGCAGCCGGAGCGGGGTGGAGGACTATGGCTACACCTTC
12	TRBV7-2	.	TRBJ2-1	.	CATDKNYNEQFF	TGTGCCACAGACAAGAACTACAATGAGCAGTTCTTC
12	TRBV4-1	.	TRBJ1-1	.	CASSQGGIEAFF	TGCGCCAGCAGCCAAGGAGGGATCGAAGCTTTCTTT
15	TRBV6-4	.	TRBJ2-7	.	CASPAGEGFTRGQYF	TGTGCCAGCCCCGCAGGGGAGGGGTTTACGAGGGGGCAGTACTTC
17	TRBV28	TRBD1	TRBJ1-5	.	CASSLSTGLYSNQPQHF	TGTGCCAGCAGTTTATCGACAGGGCTCTATAGCAATCAGCCCCAGCATTTT
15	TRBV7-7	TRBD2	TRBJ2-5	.	CASSMAGEGRETQYF	TGTGCTAGCAGCATGGCGGGAGAGGGACGGGAGACCCAGTACTTC
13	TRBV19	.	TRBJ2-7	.	CASSIQGFYEQYF	TGTGCCAGTAGTATCCAGGGTTTCTACGAGCAGTACTTC
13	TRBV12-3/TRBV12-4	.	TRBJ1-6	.	CASSYGLHSPLHF	TGTGCCAGCAGTTACGGGTTACATTCACCCCTCCACTTT
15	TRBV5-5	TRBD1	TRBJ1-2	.	CASSLGNEGATGYTF	TGTGCCAGCAGCTTGGGGAATGAGGGGGCGACGGGCTACACCTTC
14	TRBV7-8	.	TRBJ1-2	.	CASSPQLGNYGYTF	TGTGCCAGCAGCCCCCAGTTGGGAAACTATGGCTACACCTTC